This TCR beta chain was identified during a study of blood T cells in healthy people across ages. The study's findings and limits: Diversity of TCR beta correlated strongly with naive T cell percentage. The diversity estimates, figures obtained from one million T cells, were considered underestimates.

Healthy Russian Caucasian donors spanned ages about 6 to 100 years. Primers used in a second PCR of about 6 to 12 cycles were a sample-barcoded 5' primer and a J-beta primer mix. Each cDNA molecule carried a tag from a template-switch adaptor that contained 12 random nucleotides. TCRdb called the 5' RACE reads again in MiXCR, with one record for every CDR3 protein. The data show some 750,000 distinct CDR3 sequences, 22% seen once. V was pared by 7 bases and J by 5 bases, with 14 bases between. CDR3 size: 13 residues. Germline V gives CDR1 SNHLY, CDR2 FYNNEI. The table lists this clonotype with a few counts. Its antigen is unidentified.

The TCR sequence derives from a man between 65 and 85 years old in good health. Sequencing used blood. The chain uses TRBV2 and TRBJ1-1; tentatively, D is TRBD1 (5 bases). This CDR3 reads CASTTGVWTEAFF. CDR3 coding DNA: TGTGCCAGCACGACGGGGGTTTGGACTGAAGCTTTCTTT.